This TCR beta chain was observed in a study of STAT5B mutations in CD4+ large granular lymphocyte leukemia. General observations from the study: Top patient clones used TRBV06 genes more often: 8/27 versus 2/35 in controls. Patient CD4-sorted repertoires looked more clonal than healthy CD4+ repertoires, even without putative leukemic clones. No patients shared main leukemic clonotypes, though about 24% appeared at low frequency elsewhere.

Germline CDR1 reads SNHLY; CDR2 reads FYNNEI. The V and J ends lost 7 bases and 13 bases, in that order; junction bases with no gene match: 14. CDR3 size: 14 residues. Worth noting for this clone: The antigen is unknown.

Assay: immunoSEQ multiplex PCR; the TCRdb copy retains only in-frame clones and omits some. The table records tens of thousands of clones, roughly 70% of them present only once. Sample: CD4+ T cells from blood buffy coats. This TCR came from a human donor in good health. The chain couples TRBV2 to TRBJ2-1; 9 nucleotides agree with TRBD2. The CDR3 nucleotides read TGTGCCAGCAAGGAGCTCAATAGCGGGGGTGATCAGTTCTTC. Amino acids: CASKELNSGGDQFF.